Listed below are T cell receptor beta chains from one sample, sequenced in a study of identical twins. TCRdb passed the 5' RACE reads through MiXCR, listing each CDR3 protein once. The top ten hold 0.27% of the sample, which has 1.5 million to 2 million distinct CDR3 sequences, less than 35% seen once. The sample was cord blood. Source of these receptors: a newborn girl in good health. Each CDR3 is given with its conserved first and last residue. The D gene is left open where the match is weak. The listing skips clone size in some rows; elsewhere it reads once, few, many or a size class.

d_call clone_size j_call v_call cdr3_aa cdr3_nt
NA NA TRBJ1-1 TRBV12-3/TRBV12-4 CASSFQGRGVNTEAFF TGTGCCAGCAGTTTCCAGGGGAGGGGGGTGAACACTGAAGCTTTCTTT
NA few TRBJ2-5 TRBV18 CASSRPTEQETQYF TGTGCCAGCTCCCGCCCGACAGAGCAAGAGACCCAGTACTTC
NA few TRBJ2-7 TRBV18 CASSWREQPYEQYF TGTGCCAGCTCATGGCGGGAACAACCCTACGAGCAGTACTTC
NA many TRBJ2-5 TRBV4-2 CASSQDNQETQYF TGTGCCAGCAGCCAAGACAACCAAGAGACCCAGTACTTC
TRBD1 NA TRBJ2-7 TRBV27 CASSSISRNRGYEQYF TGTGCCAGCAGTTCTATTAGCCGGAACAGGGGCTACGAGCAGTACTTC
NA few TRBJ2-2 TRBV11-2 CASSRTNTGELFF TGTGCCAGCAGTCGGACGAACACCGGGGAGCTGTTTTTT
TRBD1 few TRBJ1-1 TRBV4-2 CASSVGQGGAQAFF TGTGCCAGCAGCGTGGGACAGGGTGGGGCCCAAGCTTTCTTT
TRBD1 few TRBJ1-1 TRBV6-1 CASSGGTGPNTEAFF TGTGCCAGCAGTGGGGGGACAGGGCCGAACACTGAAGCTTTCTTT
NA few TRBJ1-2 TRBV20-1 CSARSSRSANYGYTF TGCAGTGCTAGATCGTCGCGGAGTGCCAACTATGGCTACACCTTC
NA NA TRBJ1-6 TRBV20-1 CSARRGSDGYNSPLHF TGCAGTGCTAGAAGGGGAAGTGATGGCTATAATTCACCCCTCCACTTT
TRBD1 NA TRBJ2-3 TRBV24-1 CATSDPGQGADTQYF TGTGCCACCAGTGATCCGGGACAGGGTGCAGATACGCAGTATTTT
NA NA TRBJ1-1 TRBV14 CASSLGRFEAFF TGTGCCAGCAGTCTCGGACGTTTTGAAGCTTTCTTT
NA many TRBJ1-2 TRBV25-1 CASRGLAIDYTF TGTGCCAGCAGGGGGCTAGCTATTGACTACACCTTC
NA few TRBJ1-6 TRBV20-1 CSVIQSSYNSPLHF TGCAGCGTAATACAGAGCTCCTATAATTCACCCCTCCACTTT
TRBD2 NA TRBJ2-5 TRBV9 CASSVGTSGTHEQYF TGTGCCAGCAGCGTAGGGACTAGTGGAACCCATGAGCAGTACTTC
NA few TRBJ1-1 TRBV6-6 CATQTGHTEAFF TGTGCCACCCAGACAGGCCACACTGAAGCTTTCTTT
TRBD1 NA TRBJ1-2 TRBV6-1 CASDRDRDYGYTF TGTGCCAGTGACCGGGACAGGGACTATGGCTACACCTTC
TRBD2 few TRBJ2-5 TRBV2 CASQQRRGVQETQYF TGTGCCAGCCAACAGAGGCGGGGGGTCCAAGAGACCCAGTACTTC
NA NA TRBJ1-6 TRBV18 CASSPRSGEEALHF TGTGCCAGCTCACCACGGTCCGGCGAGGAGGCCCTCCACTTT
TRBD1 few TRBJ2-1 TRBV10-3 CATADRGSYNEQFF TGTGCCACCGCCGACAGGGGTTCCTACAATGAGCAGTTCTTC
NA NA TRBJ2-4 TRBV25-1 CASSVRGYKQYF TGTGCCAGCAGTGTTAGGGGGTACAAGCAGTACTTC
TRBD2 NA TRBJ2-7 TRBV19 CASSSGGSPYEQYF TGTGCCAGTAGTTCGGGAGGGAGTCCCTACGAGCAGTACTTC
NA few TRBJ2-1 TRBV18 CASSPVVAGEQFF TGTGCCAGCTCACCAGTGGTAGCTGGGGAGCAGTTCTTC
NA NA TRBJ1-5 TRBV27 CASSLGSGVNQPQHF TGTGCCAGCAGTTTAGGATCGGGGGTCAATCAGCCCCAGCATTTT
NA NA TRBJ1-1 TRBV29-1 CSARAGTRNTEAFF TGCAGCGCCCGGGCGGGGACAAGGAACACTGAAGCTTTCTTT
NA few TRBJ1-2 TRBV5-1 CASSLAGTATNYGYTF TGCGCCAGCAGCTTGGCCGGGACCGCCACTAACTATGGCTACACCTTC
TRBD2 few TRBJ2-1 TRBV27 CASSFWLADYNEQFF TGTGCCAGCAGTTTTTGGCTAGCGGACTACAATGAGCAGTTCTTC
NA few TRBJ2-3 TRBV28 CASSLPPTEKKGDTQYF TGTGCCAGCAGTTTACCCCCGACTGAAAAAAAAGGCGATACGCAGTATTTT
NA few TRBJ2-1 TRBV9 CASSVAWGGLYSYNEQFF TGTGCCAGCAGCGTAGCTTGGGGCGGGCTTTACTCCTACAATGAGCAGTTCTTC
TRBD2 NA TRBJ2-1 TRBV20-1 CSAHGTSGTYNEQFF TGCAGTGCTCACGGGACTAGCGGGACCTACAATGAGCAGTTCTTC
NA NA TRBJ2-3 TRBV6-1 CASSEFPGATDTQYF TGTGCCAGCAGTGAATTTCCGGGAGCCACAGATACGCAGTATTTT
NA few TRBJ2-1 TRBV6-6 CASSYANQGEQFF TGTGCCAGCAGTTACGCCAACCAGGGTGAGCAGTTCTTC
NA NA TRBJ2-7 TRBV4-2 CASSQGTVRSYEQYF TGTGCCAGCAGCCAAGGGACAGTCCGTTCCTACGAGCAGTACTTC
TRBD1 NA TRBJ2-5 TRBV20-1 CSALLGQGAETQYF TGCAGTGCCCTCTTGGGACAGGGGGCGGAGACCCAGTACTTC
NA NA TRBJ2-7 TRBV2 CASSVTLSHEQYF TGTGCCAGCAGTGTCACACTTTCCCACGAGCAGTACTTC
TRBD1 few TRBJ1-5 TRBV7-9 CASSLWTGKRIGNQPQHF TGTGCCAGCAGCTTATGGACAGGGAAGCGGATAGGCAATCAGCCCCAGCATTTT
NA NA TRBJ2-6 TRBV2 CASSEQGGFSANVPTF TGTGCCAGCAGTGAACAGGGGGGATTTAGCGCCAACGTCCCGACTTTC
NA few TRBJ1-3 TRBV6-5 CASIELETHSGNTIYF TGTGCCAGCATAGAGTTGGAGACGCACTCTGGAAACACCATATATTTT
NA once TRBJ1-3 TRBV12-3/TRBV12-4 CASSPSQTHSGNTIYF TGTGCCAGCAGTCCATCCCAAACACATTCTGGAAACACCATATATTTT
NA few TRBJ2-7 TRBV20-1 CSARDAGTTYEQYF TGCAGTGCTAGAGATGCCGGGACAACCTACGAGCAGTACTTC
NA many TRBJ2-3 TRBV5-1 CASSLRQGGDTQYF TGTGCCAGCAGCCTTAGACAGGGAGGAGATACGCAGTATTTT
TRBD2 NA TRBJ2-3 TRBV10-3 CAIRTSGSGDTQYF TGTGCCATCAGGACTAGCGGGAGCGGAGATACGCAGTATTTT
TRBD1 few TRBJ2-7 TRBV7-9 CASSLPGTVTSYEQYF TGTGCCAGCAGCTTACCCGGGACAGTCACCTCCTACGAGCAGTACTTC
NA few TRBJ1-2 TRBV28 CASSLPQRQDGYTF TGTGCCAGCAGTTTACCCCAACGACAAGATGGCTACACCTTC
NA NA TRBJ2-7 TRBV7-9 CASSLAPDASTPEQYF TGTGCCAGCAGCTTAGCGCCGGACGCCTCGACACCCGAGCAGTACTTC
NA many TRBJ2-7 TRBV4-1 CASSQFGHGSYEQYF TGCGCCAGCAGCCAATTTGGACACGGCTCCTACGAGCAGTACTTC
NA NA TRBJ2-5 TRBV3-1 CASSPRSAQEYF TGTGCCAGCAGCCCTAGGAGTGCCCAGGAGTACTTC
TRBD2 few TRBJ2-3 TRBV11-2 CASRERGDTQYF TGTGCCAGCAGGGAGCGGGGAGATACGCAGTATTTT
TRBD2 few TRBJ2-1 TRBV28 CASSRDSGRTYLNEQFF TGTGCCAGCAGTCGGGATAGCGGGAGGACCTACCTCAATGAGCAGTTCTTC
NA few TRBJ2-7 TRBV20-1 CSHRVDPYEQYF TGCAGTCACAGGGTCGACCCCTACGAGCAGTACTTC
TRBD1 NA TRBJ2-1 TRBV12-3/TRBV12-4 CASSLTPGGNEQFF TGTGCCAGCAGTTTAACCCCAGGGGGCAATGAGCAGTTCTTC